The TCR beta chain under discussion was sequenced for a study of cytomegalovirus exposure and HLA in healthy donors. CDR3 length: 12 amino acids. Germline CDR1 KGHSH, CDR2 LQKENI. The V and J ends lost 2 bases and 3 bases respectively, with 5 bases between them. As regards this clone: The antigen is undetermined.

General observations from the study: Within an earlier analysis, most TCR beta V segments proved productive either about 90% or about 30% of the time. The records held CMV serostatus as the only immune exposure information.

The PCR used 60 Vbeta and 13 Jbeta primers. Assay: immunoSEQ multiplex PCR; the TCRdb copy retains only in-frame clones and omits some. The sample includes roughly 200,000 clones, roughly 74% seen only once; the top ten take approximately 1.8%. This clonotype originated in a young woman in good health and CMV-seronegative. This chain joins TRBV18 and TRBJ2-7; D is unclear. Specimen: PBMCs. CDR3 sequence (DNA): TGTGCCAGCTCACCAAGGAGCTACGAGCAGTACTTC. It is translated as CASSPRSYEQYF.